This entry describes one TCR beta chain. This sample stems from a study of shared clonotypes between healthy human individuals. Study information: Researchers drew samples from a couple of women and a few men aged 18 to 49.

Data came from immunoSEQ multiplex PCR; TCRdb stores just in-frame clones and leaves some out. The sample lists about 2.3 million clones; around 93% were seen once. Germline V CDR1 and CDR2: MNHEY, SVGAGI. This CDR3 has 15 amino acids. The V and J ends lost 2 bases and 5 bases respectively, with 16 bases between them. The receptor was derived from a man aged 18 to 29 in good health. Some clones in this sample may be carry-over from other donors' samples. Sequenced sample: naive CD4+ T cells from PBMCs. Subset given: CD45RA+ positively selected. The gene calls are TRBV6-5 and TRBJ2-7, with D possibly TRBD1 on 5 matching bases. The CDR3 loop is CASSYIGRGLHEQYF. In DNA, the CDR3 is TGTGCCAGCAGTTACATAGGTAGGGGCCTTCACGAGCAGTACTTC.